Listed below are T cell receptor beta chains from one sample, sequenced in a study of T-cell reconstitution after alpha-beta-depleted transplantation in children. One entry per CDR3 protein, called by TCRdb with MiXCR from the PCR reads. The sample lists hundreds of thousands of distinct CDR3 sequences; roughly 25% were seen once. Sequences were derived from PBMCs, mostly from graft donor cells, sampled 360 days after TCRalphabeta/CD19-depleted stem cell transplant. The receptor source for this set is a female patient aged 2 to 10 who had a stem cell transplant for congenital amegakaryocytic thrombocytopenia, so the T cells may come from the graft donor. Each CDR3 is given with its conserved first and last residue. A D gene is named only where the DNA matches it firmly. Clone size is stated in some rows and not others, as once, few, many or a class when expanded.

.	TRBJ1-1	.	TRBV28	CASSYRQRGNTEAFF	TGTGCCAGCAGTTACCGACAGCGGGGGAACACTGAAGCTTTCTTT
TRBD1	TRBJ2-1	few	TRBV12-3/TRBV12-4	CATRGLGTANNEQFF	TGTGCCACCAGGGGGCTGGGGACGGCCAACAATGAGCAGTTCTTC
TRBD1	TRBJ2-2	few	TRBV28	CASSFGDRDTGELFF	TGTGCCAGCAGTTTTGGGGACAGAGACACCGGGGAGCTGTTTTTT
.	TRBJ2-1	.	TRBV15	CATSRGSSSYNEQFF	TGTGCCACCAGCAGAGGGTCTAGCTCCTACAATGAGCAGTTCTTC
.	TRBJ1-4	few	TRBV20-1	CSAGGEKLFF	TGCAGTGCCGGAGGGGAAAAACTGTTTTTT
.	TRBJ1-1	few	TRBV6-5	CASSYDRNTEAFF	TGTGCCAGCAGTTACGACAGGAACACTGAAGCTTTCTTT
.	TRBJ2-5	few	TRBV6-5	CASSYSLRATSRETQYF	TGTGCCAGCAGTTACTCGTTGCGGGCTACGTCCCGGGAGACCCAGTACTTC
.	TRBJ2-5	.	TRBV3-1	CATSQDGLGKETQYF	TGTGCCACCAGCCAAGATGGGTTAGGCAAAGAGACCCAGTACTTC
.	TRBJ1-2	few	TRBV29-1	CSGGQRMGGYTF	TGCAGCGGTGGACAGAGAATGGGGGGCTACACCTTC
.	TRBJ2-1	.	TRBV15	CATSRDPGVGNEQFF	TGTGCCACCAGCAGAGACCCCGGTGTTGGGAATGAGCAGTTCTTC
.	TRBJ2-1	.	TRBV5-4	CASSPSWGSSYNEQFF	TGTGCCAGCAGCCCGTCGTGGGGGAGTTCCTACAATGAGCAGTTCTTC
.	TRBJ2-4	few	TRBV7-2	CASSLVGDPRRYF	TGTGCCAGCAGCTTAGTTGGGGACCCGAGGCGGTACTTC
.	TRBJ2-1	.	TRBV5-4	CASSRGRGVRDEQFF	TGTGCCAGCAGCCGAGGACGGGGAGTGCGAGATGAGCAGTTCTTC
.	TRBJ2-3	many	TRBV12-3/TRBV12-4	CASTPRWAASTDTQYF	TGTGCCAGCACCCCCCGGTGGGCCGCTAGCACAGATACGCAGTATTTT
.	TRBJ2-2	few	TRBV14	CASSQDLDNTGELFF	TGTGCCAGCAGCCAAGATTTGGATAACACCGGGGAGCTGTTTTTT
.	TRBJ2-5	.	TRBV29-1	CSVEDHLDQETQYF	TGCAGCGTTGAAGATCACCTGGACCAAGAGACCCAGTACTTC
.	TRBJ2-7	.	TRBV11-2	CASSLREVGGSSYEQYF	TGTGCCAGCAGCTTGAGGGAGGTCGGGGGTAGCTCCTACGAGCAGTACTTC
.	TRBJ2-5	.	TRBV7-2	CASSLIGWEETQYF	TGTGCCAGCAGCTTAATAGGGTGGGAAGAGACCCAGTACTTC
.	TRBJ1-1	.	TRBV5-1	CASSLGAGSPEAFF	TGCGCCAGCAGCTTGGGCGCAGGGTCGCCTGAAGCTTTCTTT
.	TRBJ1-1	.	TRBV12-3/TRBV12-4	CASSLMVMNTEAFF	TGTGCCAGCAGTTTAATGGTTATGAACACTGAAGCTTTCTTT
TRBD2	TRBJ2-3	.	TRBV4-3	CASSQAKSASGIFDTQYF	TGCGCCAGCAGCCAAGCTAAATCGGCTAGCGGGATTTTTGATACGCAGTATTTT
TRBD2	TRBJ2-7	.	TRBV20-1	CSATKAGGTYEQYF	TGCAGTGCTACAAAAGCGGGAGGGACCTACGAGCAGTACTTC
.	TRBJ2-7	.	TRBV2	CASSGSRTSSYEQYF	TGTGCCAGCAGTGGCTCTAGAACCTCCTCCTACGAGCAGTACTTC
.	TRBJ1-2	few	TRBV5-8	CASKKQGYYGYTF	TGTGCCAGCAAAAAACAGGGTTACTATGGCTACACCTTC
.	TRBJ2-7	.	TRBV10-3	CATRLGSYEQYF	TGTGCCACACGGCTTGGGTCCTACGAGCAGTACTTC
.	TRBJ1-2	once	TRBV7-9	CASSLTGRIGYGYTF	TGTGCCAGCAGCTTAACAGGGCGGATCGGCTATGGCTACACCTTC
.	TRBJ1-5	.	TRBV12-3/TRBV12-4	CASSLREYSNQPQHF	TGTGCCAGCAGTTTAAGGGAGTATAGCAATCAGCCCCAGCATTTT
TRBD2	TRBJ2-1	few	TRBV2	CASSELGLAGAYNEQFF	TGTGCCAGCAGTGAATTGGGACTAGCGGGAGCCTACAATGAGCAGTTCTTC
.	TRBJ1-3	few	TRBV15	CATSRGPRDTPIYF	TGTGCCACCAGCAGAGGTCCCCGGGACACCCCCATATATTTT
TRBD1	TRBJ1-1	once	TRBV20-1	CSGPGQGGLESFF	TGCAGTGGGCCGGGACAGGGGGGTCTTGAATCTTTCTTT
.	TRBJ2-1	.	TRBV5-4	CATSPSVTDNEQFF	TGTGCCACCTCCCCGAGCGTAACAGACAATGAGCAGTTCTTC
TRBD1	TRBJ1-2	.	TRBV5-1	CASSQTGTGAYGYTF	TGCGCCAGCAGCCAGACAGGGACAGGGGCCTATGGCTACACCTTC
.	TRBJ2-7	few	TRBV12-3/TRBV12-4	CASSFYQAHYEQYF	TGTGCCAGCAGTTTTTATCAGGCCCACTACGAGCAGTACTTC
.	TRBJ2-7	few	TRBV5-1	CASSPRRGTSSYEQYF	TGCGCCAGCAGCCCCAGAAGAGGGACCAGCTCCTACGAGCAGTACTTC
.	TRBJ1-4	many	TRBV5-1	CASSDGGDEKLFF	TGCGCCAGCAGCGACGGCGGGGATGAAAAACTGTTTTTT
TRBD2	TRBJ2-7	.	TRBV9	CASSARLAGCEQYF	TGTGCCAGCAGCGCAAGACTAGCGGGATGCGAGCAGTACTTC
.	TRBJ2-2	.	TRBV28	CASVLGGSNTGELFF	TGTGCCAGCGTACTAGGGGGATCGAACACCGGGGAGCTGTTTTTT
.	TRBJ1-5	.	TRBV6-1	CASSGRNSNQPQHF	TGTGCCAGCAGTGGTAGAAATAGCAATCAGCCCCAGCATTTT
.	TRBJ2-7	.	TRBV10-3	CAIAGSYYEQYF	TGTGCCATAGCCGGGTCTTACTACGAGCAGTACTTC
.	TRBJ1-1	few	TRBV25-1	CASIRRGNTEAFF	TGTGCCAGCATTCGCAGGGGGAACACTGAAGCTTTCTTT
.	TRBJ2-1	few	TRBV25-1	CASSDSPPKNNEQFF	TGTGCCAGCAGTGACTCTCCCCCTAAGAACAATGAGCAGTTCTTC
.	TRBJ2-2	few	TRBV20-1	CSARDWRNTGELFF	TGCAGTGCCAGGGACTGGCGAAACACCGGGGAGCTGTTTTTT
.	TRBJ2-7	.	TRBV7-6	CASSFRQDYYEQYF	TGTGCCAGCAGCTTCCGACAGGATTACTACGAGCAGTACTTC
TRBD1	TRBJ1-1	few	TRBV5-1	CASSFTGATEAFF	TGCGCCAGCAGCTTTACAGGGGCCACTGAAGCTTTCTTT